The 16 T cell receptor beta chains below all came from one sample that was sequenced in a study of CD8 T cells in Susac syndrome. The RNA input was roughly 0.45 to 1 ug, and it was reverse transcribed with random hexamers. A single record per CDR3 protein comes from TCRdb applying MiXCR to the immunoSEQ multiplex PCR reads. The data hold 150,000 or so distinct CDR3 sequences, with 95% to 97% observed a single time. The source material was CD4+ T cells from PBMCs. The receptors stem from a human donor with Susac syndrome.

The chain links TRBV27 to TRBJ2-1, with no clear D. Trimming pared 5 bases from V and 10 bases from J, leaving 18 bases between. Germline lookup yields CDR1 MNHEY and CDR2 SMNVEV (reference sequence). CDR3 length: 14 amino acids. The CDR3 DNA reads as TGTGCCAGCAGTAGGGTAGCCTCTCAAGGGGAGCAGTTCTTC. Amino acid sequence: CASSRVASQGEQFF.

V gene TRBV2 combines with J gene TRBJ2-5; D gene uncertain. The CDR3 has 15 amino acids. Germline CDR1 is SNHLY and CDR2 is FYNNEI. V lost 4 bases and J lost 4, with 16 bases in between. The CDR3 DNA sequence: TGTGCCAGCAGTGGGTCCGTCCCGTGGGCAGAGACCCAGTACTTC. Protein product: CASSGSVPWAETQYF.

The J gene is TRBJ1-1, the V gene TRBV29-1; D may be TRBD1 (5 bases). The CDR3 has 15 amino acids. CDR1 is SQVTM and CDR2 is ANQGSEA in the germline V gene. The V end was cut by 0 bases, the J end by 2 bases, with 13 bases between. The DNA of the CDR3 is TGCAGCGTTGAAGAGGGGCACGCAGCCAACACTGAAGCTTTCTTT. It yields the protein CSVEEGHAANTEAFF.

The genes are TRBV7-8 and TRBJ1-5; maybe TRBD1 (6 bases). CDR3 length: 16 residues. Germline values: CDR1 SGHVS, CDR2 FQNEAQ. V lost 5 bases, J lost 1 base, and 15 bases lay in between. CDR3 DNA: TGTGCCAGCAGCCAGAGCGGGCAGGGGAGCAATCAGCCCCAGCATTTT. Protein: CASSQSGQGSNQPQHF.

The chain is built from TRBV7-9 and TRBJ2-1; D is perhaps TRBD1 (6 bases). Trimming shortened V by 4 bases and J by 4 bases, and 23 bases separated the two germline ends. CDR1 SEHNR and CDR2 FQNEAQ come from the germline V gene (reference sequence). This CDR3 has 18 residues. The CDR3 loop reads CASSSFMGQGSGYNEQFF. The CDR3 nucleotides read TGTGCCAGCAGCTCTTTCATGGGCCAGGGGTCGGGGTACAATGAGCAGTTCTTC.

The chain combines TRBV30 with TRBJ2-7; D is ambiguous. Germline lookup yields CDR1 GTSNPN and CDR2 SVGIG (reference sequence). This CDR3 has 12 residues. V lost 2 bases, J lost 0 bases, and 5 bases lay in between. CDR3 bases: TGTGCCTGGAGTTTCAGCTCCTACGAGCAGTACTTC. The encoded protein is CAWSFSSYEQYF.

V usage is TRBV6-2 or TRBV6-3 and J usage is TRBJ2-5; D may match TRBD1 or TRBD2 (6 bases each). The CDR3 sequence is 16 residues long. Looked up from germline, CDR1 is MNHEY and CDR2 is SVGEGT. V was trimmed by 2 bases and J by 0 bases, leaving 13 bases between them. The CDR3 region is CASSYGGGVYQETQYF. The CDR3 DNA reads as TGTGCCAGCAGTTACGGGGGCGGGGTATACCAAGAGACCCAGTACTTC.

V and J are TRBV7-9 and TRBJ1-2; D gene uncertain. V was shortened by 7 bases and J by 7 bases, with 16 bases between the two germline ends. The V gene's germline CDR1 is SEHNR and CDR2 FQNEAQ (reference sequence). The CDR3 runs 13 residues. CDR3: CASILTAGRGYTF. DNA for the CDR3: TGTGCCAGCATCTTGACCGCGGGTCGTGGCTACACCTTC. Variable domain in full (rest from reference TRBV7-9 and TRBJ1-2): DTGVSQNPRHKITKRGQNVTFRCDPISEHNRLYWYRQTLGQGPEFLTYFQNEAQLEKSRLLSDRFSAERPKGSFSTLEIQRTEQGDSAMYLCASILTAGRGYTFGSGTRLTVV.

J is TRBJ2-1 and V is TRBV20-1, with 7 bases lining up with TRBD2. Trimming removed 6 bases from V and 4 bases from J; junction bases left unmatched: 18. Germline values: CDR1 DFQATT, CDR2 SNEGSKA (reference sequence). This CDR3 spans 17 amino acids. CDR3 amino acids: CSAPRGEGFLSYNEQFF. CDR3 in DNA: TGCAGTGCCCCGCGAGGGGAGGGATTCCTATCTTACAATGAGCAGTTCTTC.

This clonotype was recorded only once. V usage is TRBV29-1 and J usage is TRBJ1-4; maybe TRBD1 (6 bases). The CDR3 loop spans 14 amino acids. CDR1 is SQVTM, CDR2 ANQGSEA, per germline. V lost 6 bases and J 5 bases, leaving 16 bases between the germline ends. CDR3 sequence reads: CSVSDGQSNEKLFF. The CDR3 DNA sequence: TGCAGCGTGTCAGATGGACAGTCGAATGAAAAACTGTTTTTT.

The chain employs TRBV29-1 and TRBJ2-3; the D gene is possibly TRBD1 (5 bases). The V end lost 3 bases, the J end lost 2 bases, and 9 bases lay between the germline ends. This CDR3 contains 13 residues. Germline CDR1 and CDR2: SQVTM and ANQGSEA. CDR3 sequence reads: CSVDRQFTDTQYF. The DNA for the CDR3 is TGCAGCGTTGACAGACAGTTCACAGATACGCAGTATTTT.

V and J are TRBV5-1 and TRBJ1-1, with 9 positions matching TRBD1. After removal of 6 bases from V and 6 bases from J, the junction contained 6 bases not matched to a gene. The germline gives CDR1 SGHRS, CDR2 YFSETQ. The CDR3 runs to 13 residues. The DNA for the CDR3 is TGCGCCAGCAATACACAGGGGGCATCTGAAGCTTTCTTT. The encoded protein is CASNTQGASEAFF.

The CDR3 spells CASSFGFKGTQYF. The DNA for the CDR3 is TGTGCCAGCAGCTTCGGGTTCAAGGGGACGCAGTATTTT. This chain uses TRBV11-1 with TRBJ2-3; a weak D match, TRBD1 (5 bases). Germline CDR1 is SGHAT and CDR2 is FQDESV (reference sequence). Trimming shortened V by 3 bases and J by 9 bases, and 13 bases separated the two germline ends. The CDR3 contains 13 residues.

The rearrangement joins TRBV9 to TRBJ1-5; D uncertain. Trimming stripped 0 bases from V and 0 bases from J, with 7 bases between. The CDR3 length is 15 residues. CDR1 and CDR2 from the germline V gene are SGDLS and YYNGEE. The CDR3 nucleotides are TGTGCCAGCAGCGTAGACGGATATAGCAATCAGCCCCAGCATTTT. The encoded protein is CASSVDGYSNQPQHF.

The chain uses TRBV9 and TRBJ1-5; 8 nucleotides match TRBD1. CDR1 and CDR2 from the germline V gene are SGDLS and YYNGEE. The CDR3 runs 15 residues. Trimming cost V 3 bases and J 1 base; bases outside gene matches: 3. CDR3 in amino acids: CASSATGVSNQPQHF. The CDR3 bases are TGTGCCAGCAGCGCGACAGGGGTCAGCAATCAGCCCCAGCATTTT.

The chain employs TRBV7-8 and TRBJ2-1, with TRBD2 matching 13 bases. With 2 bases clipped from V and 4 bases from J, the junction kept 8 bases outside the gene matches. Germline loops: CDR1 SGHVS, CDR2 FQNEAQ. This CDR3 is 18 amino acids long. The CDR3 DNA reads TGTGCCAGCAGCTTAAGCGTGACTAGCGGGAGGAGGTACAATGAGCAGTTCTTC. This codes for CASSLSVTSGRRYNEQFF.